This passage covers 20 T cell receptor beta chains from one sample sequenced in a study of cytomegalovirus exposure and HLA in healthy donors. Use of 60 Vbeta and 13 Jbeta primers characterized the PCR. Using immunoSEQ multiplex PCR, the repertoire was profiled, and TCRdb retains in-frame clones only, with some absent. The sample includes about 200,000 clones, approximately 70% seen only once; the top ten take 1.5% to 2%. The sequenced sample was PBMCs. The receptor source for this set is a woman in her twenties or thirties in good health and CMV-seronegative.

The gene calls are TRBV19 and TRBJ1-1; weak D call: TRBD1 (6 bases). The germline V and J ends were trimmed by 7 bases and 3 bases, with 18 bases remaining between them. CDR1 is LNHDA, CDR2 SQIVND, per germline (reference sequence). The CDR3 covers 15 residues. The CDR3 region is CASTAGAPTYTEAFF. The DNA of the CDR3 is TGTGCCAGTACGGCAGGGGCCCCCACTTACACTGAAGCTTTCTTT.

The chain couples TRBV5-6 to TRBJ2-4, with D perhaps TRBD2 (6 bases). Germline-derived CDR1 and CDR2 are SGHDT and YYEEEE. The CDR3 runs 17 residues. Trimming pared 3 bases from V and 0 bases from J, leaving 16 bases between. This CDR3 is CASSYDSGAQAKNIQYF. Written as DNA, the CDR3 is TGTGCCAGCAGCTATGATAGCGGAGCTCAAGCCAAAAACATTCAGTACTTC.

Concerning this clone: The junction departs from the called germline gene at one end, perhaps through a read error. The rearrangement uses TRBV7-9 and TRBJ2-7, with TRBD1 identical over 9 bases. Germline V gene lookup returns CDR1 SEHNR and CDR2 FQNEAQ (reference sequence). CDR3 size: 16 residues. The CDR3 region is CSSSFTTGQGSYEQYF. The CDR3 DNA reads as TGTTCCAGCAGCTTCACGACGGGACAGGGCTCCTACGAGCAGTACTTC.

The chain links TRBV2 to TRBJ2-7; 9 nucleotides agree with TRBD2. Germline CDR1 reads SNHLY; CDR2 reads FYNNEI. The CDR3 is 12 amino acids. J lost 7 bases, V lost 6 bases, and 4 bases had no gene match. DNA of the CDR3: TGTGCCAGCAGAATAGCGGGAGATGAGCAGTACTTC. Its protein product is CASRIAGDEQYF.

This chain uses TRBV19 with TRBJ1-2, with 9 positions matching TRBD1. Per the germline V gene, CDR1 is LNHDA and CDR2 is SQIVND (reference sequence). This CDR3 is 14 amino acids long. V trimming: 3 bases; J trimming: 3 bases; junction bases outside the gene matches: 2. The CDR3, as DNA: TGTGCCAGTAGTATTTGGGACAGGGACTATGGCTACACCTTC. It translates to CASSIWDRDYGYTF.

This clone was seen more than once but under ten times. The V gene is TRBV29-1, the J gene TRBJ2-2; 9 bases map to TRBD1. This CDR3 has 15 amino acids. Germline loops: CDR1 SQVTM, CDR2 ANQGSEA. V lost 5 bases to trimming and J lost 0 bases; unmatched junction nucleotides: 4. The CDR3: CSVRGQGTNTGELFF. CDR3 nucleotides: TGCAGCGTTCGGGGACAGGGAACGAACACCGGGGAGCTGTTTTTT.

This CDR3 is CASSSLPQTGNTEAFF. As DNA, the CDR3 is TGTGCCAGCAGTTCACTCCCTCAGACAGGGAACACTGAAGCTTTCTTT. The chain employs TRBV27 and TRBJ1-1; weak D call: TRBD1 (6 bases). This CDR3 is built from 16 residues. CDR1 and CDR2 (germline): MNHEY, SMNVEV (reference sequence). V was clipped by 4 bases and J by 1 base, with 16 bases between them.

This chain connects TRBV19 to TRBJ1-2, with no clear D. The germline V gene encodes CDR1 LNHDA and CDR2 SQIVND (reference sequence). Trimming shortened V by 4 bases and J by 8 bases, and 8 bases separated the two germline ends. The CDR3 sequence is 11 residues long. The DNA for the CDR3 is TGTGCCAGTAGTAATAGTCACGGCTACACCTTC. Translating gives CASSNSHGYTF.

This chain links TRBV30 with TRBJ1-5; D gene uncertain. Between the trimmed V and J ends, which lost 5 bases and 11 bases, there was a span of 19 bases. CDR1 GTSNPN and CDR2 SVGIG come from the germline V gene (reference sequence). CDR3 length equals 13 residues. The DNA of the CDR3 is TGTGCCTGGTCGTCGTCCGGCGGAAGGACCCAGCATTTT. Translating gives CAWSSSGGRTQHF.

This sequence joins TRBV7-2 and TRBJ1-2; 9 positions match TRBD1. Germline V gene sequence: CDR1 SGHTA, CDR2 FQGNSA. This CDR3 is built from 16 residues. V lost 3 bases to trimming and J lost 7 bases; unmatched junction nucleotides: 12. CDR3 in DNA: TGTGCCAGCAGCTTGCTGGGACAGGGAATTTTATTTGGCTACACCTTC. It encodes CASSLLGQGILFGYTF.

Only one count was recorded for this clone. The V call is TRBV6-5, the J call TRBJ2-7; 9 bases are a match to TRBD1. This CDR3 is 15 amino acids long. The V gene's germline CDR1 is MNHEY and CDR2 SVGAGI. J lost 5 bases, V lost 10 bases, and 15 bases had no gene match. The CDR3, as DNA: TGTGCCACGTTTAATAGACTACAGGGGGCCCACGAGCAGTACTTC. Encoded protein: CATFNRLQGAHEQYF.

The J gene is TRBJ1-2, the V gene TRBV28, with 10 positions matching TRBD1. The germline gives CDR1 MDHEN, CDR2 SYDVKM. V lost 5 bases, J lost 4 bases, and 7 bases stayed unmatched. The CDR3 is 15 residues long. This chain's CDR3 is CASSTGTGVLYGYTF. The DNA of the CDR3 is TGTGCCAGCAGTACCGGGACAGGGGTCCTCTATGGCTACACCTTC.

CDR3 DNA: TGTGCCAGCAGGGGGACAGGGGTGGGCAATCAGCCCCAGCATTTT. This sequence encodes CASRGTGVGNQPQHF. The chain couples TRBV6-1 to TRBJ1-5; 10 nucleotides line up with TRBD1. CDR1 MNHNS and CDR2 SASEGT come from the germline V gene. This CDR3 is built from 15 residues. V shed 6 bases, J shed 2 bases, and the junction held 4 bases outside the gene matches.

The gene calls are TRBV5-1 and TRBJ1-1; possible D gene TRBD1, 5 bases. The CDR3 is 15 amino acids. The germline gives CDR1 SGHRS, CDR2 YFSETQ. Trimming cost V 2 bases and J 1 base, with 12 bases left between them. The CDR3: CASSFLVGENTEAFF. The CDR3 DNA reads TGCGCCAGCAGCTTTTTGGTAGGGGAGAACACTGAAGCTTTCTTT.

This clone came up a few times. The V gene is TRBV28, the J gene TRBJ2-5; the D gene is possibly TRBD1 (5 bases). Gene TRBJ2-7 matches the end of the DNA better, so the J call may be wrong. CDR3 size: 12 residues. The V gene's germline CDR1 is MDHEN and CDR2 SYDVKM. The CDR3 DNA reads as TGTGCCAGCAGCCTCAGGGCACACGAGCAGTACTTC. This codes for CASSLRAHEQYF.

This rearrangement joins TRBV7-2 to TRBJ2-7; 10 bases are shared with TRBD1. CDR3 size: 14 residues. V was clipped by 4 bases and J by 2 bases; unmatched bases: 2. Germline lookup yields CDR1 SGHTA and CDR2 FQGNSA. As DNA, the CDR3 is TGTGCCAGCAGCTCCGACAGGGGGCCCTACGAGCAGTACTTC. Protein: CASSSDRGPYEQYF.

This clone was counted only a few times. CDR3 sequence: CATSRDRGGLETQYF. The CDR3 DNA reads as TGTGCCACCAGCAGAGACCGGGGGGGCCTTGAGACCCAGTACTTC. This chain uses TRBV15 with TRBJ2-5, with TRBD2 matching over 8 bases. The CDR3 spans 15 residues. The ends lost 0 bases at V and 5 bases at J; junction bases unmatched: 5. Per germline, CDR1 LNHNV and CDR2 YYDKDF (reference sequence).

The chain recombines TRBV4-2 with TRBJ1-4; possible D gene TRBD1, 6 bases. This CDR3 spans 17 amino acids. V was trimmed by 0 bases and J by 8 bases, leaving 19 bases between them. In germline, CDR1 is LGHNA, CDR2 YNFKEQ. The CDR3 DNA is TGTGCCAGCAGCCAAGATAATCTAGGGGGGGGAGACGAAAAACTGTTTTTT. Translating gives CASSQDNLGGGDEKLFF.

The V call is TRBV5-1, the J call TRBJ2-5, with 7 bases fitting TRBD2. This CDR3 has 16 residues. After removal of 2 bases from V and 2 bases from J, the junction contained 9 bases not matched to a gene. The V gene's germline CDR1 is SGHRS and CDR2 YFSETQ. The CDR3 spells CASSFGASGRQETQYF. In DNA form, the CDR3 reads TGCGCCAGCAGCTTCGGGGCTAGCGGTCGTCAAGAGACCCAGTACTTC.

This chain links TRBV6-5 with TRBJ1-2, with TRBD1 as a possible D gene (6 bases). This CDR3 is built from 14 residues. Germline V CDR1 and CDR2: MNHEY, SVGAGI. Between the trimmed V and J ends, which lost 6 bases and 1 base, there was a span of 12 bases. The CDR3 DNA reads TGTGCCAGCAGGTCAGGGGCTGGTAACTATGGCTACACCTTC. Its translation: CASRSGAGNYGYTF.